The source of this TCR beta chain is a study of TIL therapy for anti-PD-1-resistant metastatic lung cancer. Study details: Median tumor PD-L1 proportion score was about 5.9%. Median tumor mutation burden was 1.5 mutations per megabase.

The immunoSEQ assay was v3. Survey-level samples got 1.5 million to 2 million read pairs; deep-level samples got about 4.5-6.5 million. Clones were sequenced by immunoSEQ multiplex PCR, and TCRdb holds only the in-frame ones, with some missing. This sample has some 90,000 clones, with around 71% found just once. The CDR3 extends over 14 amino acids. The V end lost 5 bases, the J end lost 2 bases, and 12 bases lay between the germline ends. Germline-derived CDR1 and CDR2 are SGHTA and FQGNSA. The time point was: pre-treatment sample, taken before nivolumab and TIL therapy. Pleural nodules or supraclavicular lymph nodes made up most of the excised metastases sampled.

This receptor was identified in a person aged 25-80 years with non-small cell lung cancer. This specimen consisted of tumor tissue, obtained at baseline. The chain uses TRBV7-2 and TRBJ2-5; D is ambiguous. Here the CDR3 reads CASSTAGLQETQYF. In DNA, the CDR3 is TGTGCCAGCAGCACAGCCGGGCTACAAGAGACCCAGTACTTC.